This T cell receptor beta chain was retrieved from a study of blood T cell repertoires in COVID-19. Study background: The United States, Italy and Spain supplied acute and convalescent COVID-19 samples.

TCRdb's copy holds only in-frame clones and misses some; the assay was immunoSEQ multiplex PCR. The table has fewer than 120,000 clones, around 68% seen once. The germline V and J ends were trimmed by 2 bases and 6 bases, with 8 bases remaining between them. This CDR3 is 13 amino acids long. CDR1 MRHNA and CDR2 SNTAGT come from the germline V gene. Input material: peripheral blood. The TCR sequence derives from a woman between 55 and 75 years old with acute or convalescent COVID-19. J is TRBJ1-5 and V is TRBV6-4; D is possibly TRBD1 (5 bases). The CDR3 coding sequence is TGTGCCAGCAGTGACGGAGGGACTCAGCCCCAGCATTTT. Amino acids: CASSDGGTQPQHF.